This T cell receptor (beta chain) was recorded in a study of patients and donors after allogeneic stem cell transplantation. Germline CDR1 reads SEHNR; CDR2 reads FQNEAQ (reference sequence). Deletions cut 6 bases from V and 0 bases from J, with 6 bases between. This CDR3 is 13 amino acids long. TCRdb re-called the RT-PCR reads through MiXCR, storing one row per CDR3 protein. Here the sample spans about 57,000 distinct CDR3 sequences, 10% to 15% being singletons. This TCR derives from a human donor who was either an allogeneic HSCT recipient or a stem cell or donor lymphocyte infusion donor (not recorded which). It is not recorded whose cells these are; they may come from a transplant donor. What was sequenced was blood, either unsorted or a sorted T cell fraction (not recorded which). The V call is TRBV7-9, the J call TRBJ2-1; no reliable D call. The chain's CDR3 is CASRPISYNEQFF. Written as DNA, the CDR3 is TGTGCCAGCAGACCGATCTCCTACAATGAGCAGTTCTTC.